This T cell receptor beta chain originates from a study of blood T cell repertoires in COVID-19. Study at large: T cells, B-cell-depleted T cells, or PBMCs supplied cDNA or gDNA.

CDR3 length equals 18 residues. CDR1 and CDR2 from the germline V gene are MNHEY and SVGEGT. The J segment lost 3 bases and the V segment lost 0 bases, leaving 11 bases of the junction unmatched. The authors' processing: By means of reference gene primer amplification, nucleated cell counts were estimated. Sequenced by immunoSEQ multiplex PCR; TCRdb stores in-frame clones only, minus some. That table gives V, J and clone size, and the DNA gave D and trimming. The sample contains over 600,000 clones, about 87% of which appear only once. The sequence was obtained from a woman younger than 35 with acute or convalescent COVID-19. This sequence joins TRBV6-2 or TRBV6-3 and TRBJ1-5, with 7 bases fitting TRBD1. Specimen: peripheral blood. The CDR3 region has the DNA TGTGCCAGCAGTTACTCGCCACCCGGGACAGTCATCAATCAGCCCCAGCATTTT. Its translation: CASSYSPPGTVINQPQHF.